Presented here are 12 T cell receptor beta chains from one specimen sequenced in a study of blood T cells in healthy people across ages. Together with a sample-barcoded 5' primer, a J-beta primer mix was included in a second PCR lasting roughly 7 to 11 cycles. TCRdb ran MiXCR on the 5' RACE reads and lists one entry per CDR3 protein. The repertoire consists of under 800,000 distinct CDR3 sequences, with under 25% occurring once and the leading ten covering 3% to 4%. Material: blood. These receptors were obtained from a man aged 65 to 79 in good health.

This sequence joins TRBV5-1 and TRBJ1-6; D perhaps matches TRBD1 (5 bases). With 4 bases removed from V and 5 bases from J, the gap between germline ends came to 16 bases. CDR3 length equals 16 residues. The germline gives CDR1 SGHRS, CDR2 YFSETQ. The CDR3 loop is CASSLHSGSNNSPLHF. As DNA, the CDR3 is TGCGCCAGCAGCCTCCATTCAGGGTCCAATAATTCACCCCTCCACTTT.

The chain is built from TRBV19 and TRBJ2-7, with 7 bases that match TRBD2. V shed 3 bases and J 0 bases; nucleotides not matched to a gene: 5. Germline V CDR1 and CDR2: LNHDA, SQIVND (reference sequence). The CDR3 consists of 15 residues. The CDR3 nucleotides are TGTGCCAGTAGTATTATAGCGGGCAGCTCCTACGAGCAGTACTTC. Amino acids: CASSIIAGSSYEQYF.

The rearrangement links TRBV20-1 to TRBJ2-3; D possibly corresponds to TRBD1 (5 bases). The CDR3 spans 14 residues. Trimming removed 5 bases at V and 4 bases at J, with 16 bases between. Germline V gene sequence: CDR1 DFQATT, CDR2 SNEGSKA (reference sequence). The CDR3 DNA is TGCAGTGCTCCGGCCAGGGTTAGAGCAGATACGCAGTATTTT. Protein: CSAPARVRADTQYF.

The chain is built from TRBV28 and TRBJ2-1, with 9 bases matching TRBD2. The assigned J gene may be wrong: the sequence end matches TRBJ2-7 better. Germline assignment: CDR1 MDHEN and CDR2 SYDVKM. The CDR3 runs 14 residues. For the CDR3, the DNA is TGTGCCAGCAGTTCGGTAGCGGGAGAATACGAGCAGTACTTC. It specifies CASSSVAGEYEQYF.

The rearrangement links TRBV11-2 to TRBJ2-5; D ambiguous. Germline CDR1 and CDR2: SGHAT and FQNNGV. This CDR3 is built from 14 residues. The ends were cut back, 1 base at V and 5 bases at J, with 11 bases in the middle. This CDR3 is CASSLVRMGETQYF. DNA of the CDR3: TGTGCCAGCAGCTTAGTGCGGATGGGGGAGACCCAGTACTTC.

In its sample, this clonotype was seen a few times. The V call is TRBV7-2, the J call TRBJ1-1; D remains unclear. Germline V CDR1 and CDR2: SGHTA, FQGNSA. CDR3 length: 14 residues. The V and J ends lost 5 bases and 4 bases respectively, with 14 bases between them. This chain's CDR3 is CASSRLDGFTEAFF. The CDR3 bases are TGTGCCAGCAGCCGCTTAGACGGATTCACTGAAGCTTTCTTT.

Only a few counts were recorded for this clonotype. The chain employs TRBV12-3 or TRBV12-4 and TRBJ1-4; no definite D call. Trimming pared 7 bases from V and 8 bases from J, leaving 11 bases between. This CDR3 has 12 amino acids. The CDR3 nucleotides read TGTGCCAGCACTCCCTCGGGAGAAAAACTGTTTTTT. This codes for CASTPSGEKLFF.

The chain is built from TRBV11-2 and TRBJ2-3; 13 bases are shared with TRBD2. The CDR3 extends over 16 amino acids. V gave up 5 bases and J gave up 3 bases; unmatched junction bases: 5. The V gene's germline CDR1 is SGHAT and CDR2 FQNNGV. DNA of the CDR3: TGTGCCAGCAGCCGGACTAGCGGGAGTGCGACAGATACGCAGTATTTT. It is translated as CASSRTSGSATDTQYF.

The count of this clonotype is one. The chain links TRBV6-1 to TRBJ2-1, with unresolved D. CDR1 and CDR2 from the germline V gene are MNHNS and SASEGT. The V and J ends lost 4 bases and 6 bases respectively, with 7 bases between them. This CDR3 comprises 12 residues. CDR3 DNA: TGTGCCAGCAGTGTCCCCGGCAATGAGCAGTTCTTC. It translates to CASSVPGNEQFF.

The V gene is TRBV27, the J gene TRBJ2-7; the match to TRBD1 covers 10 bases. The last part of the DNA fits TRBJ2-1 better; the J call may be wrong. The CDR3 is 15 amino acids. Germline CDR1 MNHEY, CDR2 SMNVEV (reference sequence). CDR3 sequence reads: CASSPADRGLNEQFF. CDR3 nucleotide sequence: TGTGCCAGCAGCCCTGCAGACAGGGGGCTGAATGAGCAGTTCTTC.

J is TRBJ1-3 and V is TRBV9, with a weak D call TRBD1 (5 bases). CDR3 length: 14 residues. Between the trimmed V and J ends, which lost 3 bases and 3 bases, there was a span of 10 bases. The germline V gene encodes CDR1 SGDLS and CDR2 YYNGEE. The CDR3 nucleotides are TGTGCCAGCAGCGACGGGGGGTTTGGAAACACCATATATTTT. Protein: CASSDGGFGNTIYF.

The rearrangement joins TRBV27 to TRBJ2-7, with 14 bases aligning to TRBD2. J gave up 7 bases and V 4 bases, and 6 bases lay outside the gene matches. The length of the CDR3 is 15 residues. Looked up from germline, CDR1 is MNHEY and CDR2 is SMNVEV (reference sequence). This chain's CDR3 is CASSWTSGRPEEQYF. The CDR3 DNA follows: TGTGCCAGCAGTTGGACTAGCGGGAGGCCCGAAGAGCAGTACTTC.